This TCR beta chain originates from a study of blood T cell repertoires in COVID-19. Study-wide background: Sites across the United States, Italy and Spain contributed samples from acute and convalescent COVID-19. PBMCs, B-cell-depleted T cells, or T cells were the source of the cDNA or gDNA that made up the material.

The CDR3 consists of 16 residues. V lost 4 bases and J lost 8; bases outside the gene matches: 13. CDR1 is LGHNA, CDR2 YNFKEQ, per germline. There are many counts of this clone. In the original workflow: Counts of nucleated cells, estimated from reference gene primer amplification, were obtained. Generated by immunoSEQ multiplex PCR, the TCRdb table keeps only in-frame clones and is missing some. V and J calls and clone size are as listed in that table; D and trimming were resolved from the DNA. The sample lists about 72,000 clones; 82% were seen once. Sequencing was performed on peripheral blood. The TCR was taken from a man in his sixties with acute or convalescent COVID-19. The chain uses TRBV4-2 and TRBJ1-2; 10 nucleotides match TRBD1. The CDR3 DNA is TGTGCCAGCAGCCGAACCACAGGACAGGGGGAGGGAGGCTACACCTTC. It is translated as CASSRTTGQGEGGYTF.